The 14 T cell receptor beta chains listed next were all sequenced from one sample in a study of cytomegalovirus exposure and HLA in healthy donors. The PCR ran on 60 Vbeta and 13 Jbeta primers. Assay: immunoSEQ multiplex PCR; the TCRdb copy retains only in-frame clones and omits some. The sample lists around 100,000 clones, just under 80% occurring once. Sequences were obtained from PBMCs. These receptors were obtained from a male donor in good health and CMV-seropositive.

The chain links TRBV4-1 to TRBJ2-1; D might be TRBD2 (6 bases). CDR1 is MGHRA, CDR2 YSYEKL, per germline. Trimming cost V 0 bases and J 5 bases, with 17 bases left between them. The CDR3 is made up of 17 amino acids. CDR3 DNA: TGCGCCAGCAGCCAAGACGGCGCGGGACCCCCCGACAATGAGCAGTTCTTC. Translation gives CASSQDGAGPPDNEQFF.

This sequence joins TRBV5-4 and TRBJ1-3; D perhaps matches TRBD1 (5 bases). The V end lost 4 bases, the J end lost 4 bases, and 15 bases lay between the germline ends. Germline-derived CDR1 and CDR2 are SGHNT and YYREEE (reference sequence). The CDR3 has 15 residues. In DNA, the CDR3 is TGTGCCAGCAGCAACAGGCCCGTTCTGGGAAACACCATATATTTT. It translates to CASSNRPVLGNTIYF.

The rearrangement uses TRBV7-2 and TRBJ2-3; 7 bases match TRBD1. V lost 4 bases and J lost 4; bases outside the gene matches: 5. The CDR3 is 14 residues long. Germline-derived CDR1 and CDR2 are SGHTA and FQGNSA. In DNA, the CDR3 is TGTGCCAGCAGCTCCCCAGACAGGGCAGATACGCAGTATTTT. Its translation is CASSSPDRADTQYF.

The chain uses TRBV28 and TRBJ2-5; 8 nucleotides agree with TRBD1. With the DNA end fitting TRBJ2-7 better, the J assignment may be wrong. This CDR3 region has 16 residues. Germline loops: CDR1 MDHEN, CDR2 SYDVKM. CDR3 nucleotide sequence: TGTGCCAGCAGCCCTATATCATGGACAGGGCTTGGCGAGCAGTACTTC. Its translation is CASSPISWTGLGEQYF.

The chain joins TRBV21-1 to TRBJ1-1; the DNA was not used to check the table's D call, TRBD1. TRBV21-1 is assigned pseudogene status. The CDR3 covers 19 residues. CDR3 sequence reads: CASSKIPTSCYPMNTEAFF. CDR3 DNA: TGTGCCAGCAGCAAAATCCCGACAAGCTGTTACCCCATGAACACTGAAGCTTTCTTT.

The J gene is TRBJ2-7, the V gene TRBV5-6, with 7 bases fitting TRBD1. The length of the CDR3 is 15 residues. Looked up from germline, CDR1 is SGHDT and CDR2 is YYEEEE. V gave up 3 bases and J gave up 5 bases; unmatched junction bases: 11. DNA of the CDR3: TGTGCCAGCAGCTCGCGAAGAGACAGGGCCCACGAGCAGTACTTC. Its translation: CASSSRRDRAHEQYF.

This clone was found once. The J gene is TRBJ2-2, the V gene TRBV7-9; 9 positions agree with TRBD1. Germline loops: CDR1 SEHNR, CDR2 FQNEAQ (reference sequence). Trimming cost V 5 bases and J 7 bases; bases outside gene matches: 11. The CDR3 sequence is 16 residues long. The CDR3 sequence is CASSGSRTGDSGELFF. The CDR3 DNA follows: TGTGCCAGCAGCGGAAGCCGGACAGGGGATAGCGGGGAGCTGTTTTTT.

CDR3 coding DNA: TGTGCCAGCAGCCTCAAGGGGTACTACGAGCAGTACTTC. This gives the protein CASSLKGYYEQYF. The V and J genes are TRBV7-2 and TRBJ2-7; TRBD1 might be the D (5 bases). The CDR3 has 13 amino acids. Germline lookup yields CDR1 SGHTA and CDR2 FQGNSA. V was trimmed by 5 bases and J by 3 bases, leaving 11 bases between them. Full variable domain (missing parts from reference TRBV7-2 and TRBJ2-7): GAGVSQSPSNKVTEKGKDVELRCDPISGHTALYWYRQSLGQGLEFLIYFQGNSAPDKSGLPSDRFSAERTGGSVSTLTIQRTQQEDSAVYLCASSLKGYYEQYFGPGTRLTVT.

This chain links TRBV14 with TRBJ2-2; TRBD2 matches 8 bases. The CDR3 totals 17 residues. V dropped 4 bases and J dropped 1; count of bases not matched to a gene: 8. Germline-derived CDR1 and CDR2 are SGHDN and FVKESK. CDR3 amino acids: CASSPPRTSRNTGELFF. CDR3 DNA: TGTGCCAGCAGCCCTCCCAGGACTAGCAGGAACACCGGGGAGCTGTTTTTT.

The sample holds one count of this clone. V usage is TRBV6-5 and J usage is TRBJ2-5; TRBD2 matches at 14 bases. After removal of 3 bases from V and 3 bases from J, the junction contained 3 bases not matched to a gene. CDR1 is MNHEY, CDR2 SVGAGI, per germline. CDR3 size: 16 residues. The CDR3 coding sequence is TGTGCCAGCAGTTATCCGGGACTAGCGGGAGAAGAGACCCAGTACTTC. This translates into CASSYPGLAGEETQYF.

The chain has TRBV29-1 and TRBJ1-1, with D uncertain. CDR1 and CDR2 (germline): SQVTM, ANQGSEA. V lost 0 bases to trimming and J lost 6 bases, with 17 bases between them. The CDR3 runs 15 residues. CDR3 sequence: CSVEDISPGVAEAFF. In nucleotides, the CDR3 is TGCAGCGTTGAAGATATTAGTCCGGGAGTCGCTGAAGCTTTCTTT.

With respect to this clone: Germline and junction disagree at one end, which may indicate a read error. The chain recombines TRBV7-2 with TRBJ1-2, with TRBD1 identical over 7 bases. This CDR3 is 12 amino acids long. Germline lookup yields CDR1 SGHTA and CDR2 FQGNSA. The CDR3 sequence is CAGSPRTGGYTF. CDR3 DNA: TGTGCCGGCAGCCCACGGACAGGAGGCTACACCTTC.

The chain joins TRBV13 to TRBJ2-7; the match to TRBD2 covers 7 bases. The germline CDR1 and CDR2 sequences are PRHDT and FYEKMQ (reference sequence). V lost 3 bases, J lost 0 bases, and 2 bases stayed unmatched. This CDR3 region has 14 residues. CDR3 amino acids: CASSFASGSYEQYF. The CDR3 DNA reads as TGTGCCAGCAGCTTTGCTAGCGGCTCCTACGAGCAGTACTTC.

CDR3 sequence (DNA): TGCGCCAGCAGTGATCTAGCCGAGACCCAGTACTTC. Translation gives CASSDLAETQYF. The rearrangement links TRBV10-2 to TRBJ2-5; maybe TRBD2 (5 bases). The V end was cut by 3 bases, the J end by 5 bases, with 7 bases between. Germline values: CDR1 WSHSY, CDR2 SAAADI. There are 12 residues in the CDR3.